The 28 T cell receptor beta chains presented below share a single source sample, sequenced in a study of human CD8 memory T cell subsets. Libraries of TCR beta chains were produced by 5' RACE (UMI-labeled). TCRdb reprocessed the 5' RACE reads, with one entry per CDR3 protein and no DNA. The sample has 9,000 to 13,000 distinct CDR3 sequences. The sample was CD8+ T cells from PBMCs. Every receptor here comes from a human donor in good health.

The chain combines TRBV5-1 with TRBJ2-1; TCRdb returns TRBD1, unconfirmable since there is no DNA. In germline, CDR1 is SGHRS, CDR2 YFSETQ. The CDR3 sequence is 14 residues long. The CDR3 reads CASSLGVRYNEQFF.

The chain carries TRBV7-2 and TRBJ2-4; the TCRdb call, TRBD1, lacks DNA for checking. Per the germline V gene, CDR1 is SGHTA and CDR2 is FQGNSA. The CDR3 totals 18 residues. The CDR3 region is CASSIIGGQGSAKNIQYF. The full variable domain, completed using reference TRBV7-2 and TRBJ2-4, is GAGVSQSPSNKVTEKGKDVELRCDPISGHTALYWYRQSLGQGLEFLIYFQGNSAPDKSGLPSDRFSAERTGGSVSTLTIQRTQQEDSAVYLCASSIIGGQGSAKNIQYFGAGTRLSVL.

The chain carries TRBV7-6 and TRBJ2-5; TCRdb lists TRBD2, though no DNA is available to test this call. From germline, CDR1 is SGHVS and CDR2 FNYEAQ. The CDR3 extends over 16 amino acids. The CDR3 loop is CASSLDHWRQQETQYF.

The chain links TRBV6-5 to TRBJ2-2. The CDR3 length is 14 residues. Germline CDR1 MNHEY, CDR2 SVGAGI. CDR3 residues: CASSYFRSTGELFF.

The chain is built from TRBV24-1 and TRBJ1-5. This CDR3 spans 14 amino acids. Germline lookup yields CDR1 KGHDR and CDR2 SFDVKD. The CDR3 loop is CATSDPYGNQPQHF.

The V call is TRBV7-9, the J call TRBJ2-5; TCRdb outputs TRBD2, but without DNA this stays unchecked. Germline loops: CDR1 SEHNR, CDR2 FQNEAQ (reference sequence). This CDR3 is 14 amino acids long. The CDR3: CASSSWTKQETQYF. Together with reference TRBV7-9 and TRBJ2-5, the CDR3 gives the full variable domain: DTGVSQNPRHKITKRGQNVTFRCDPISEHNRLYWYRQTLGQGPEFLTYFQNEAQLEKSRLLSDRFSAERPKGSFSTLEIQRTEQGDSAMYLCASSSWTKQETQYFGPGTRLLVL.

This chain links TRBV11-2 with TRBJ2-3; as DNA is missing, the TRBD2 call by TCRdb cannot be tested. The CDR3 extends over 16 amino acids. Germline assignment: CDR1 SGHAT and CDR2 FQNNGV. Here the CDR3 reads CASSQGLGGSRDTQYF.

The J gene is TRBJ1-1, the V gene TRBV10-2; with no DNA, the TCRdb D assignment of TRBD1 cannot be verified. Germline V lookup: CDR1 WSHSY, CDR2 SAAADI. CDR3 size: 16 residues. CDR3 residues: CASRGEAGSGDTEAFF.

The V gene is TRBV19, the J gene TRBJ1-1; TCRdb names TRBD1, which stays unverified in the absence of DNA. There are 12 residues in the CDR3. CDR1 and CDR2 from the germline V gene are LNHDA and SQIVND (reference sequence). CDR3 residues: CASSLGGSLAFF. Full variable domain (outside the CDR3, taken from reference TRBV19 and TRBJ1-1): DGGITQSPKYLFRKEGQNVTLSCEQNLNHDAMYWYRQDPGQGLRLIYYSQIVNDFQKGDIAEGYSVSREKKESFPLTVTSAQKNPTAFYLCASSLGGSLAFFGQGTRLTVV.

The V and J genes are TRBV7-8 and TRBJ2-7; TCRdb indicates TRBD1, and absent DNA this call remains unverified. The CDR3 runs to 15 residues. Germline V gene lookup returns CDR1 SGHVS and CDR2 FQNEAQ. This CDR3 is CASSLEGTGLYEQYF.

The rearrangement joins TRBV19 to TRBJ1-1. The CDR3 is made up of 15 amino acids. Germline V gene lookup returns CDR1 LNHDA and CDR2 SQIVND (reference sequence). CDR3 sequence reads: CASSSSGTAGTEAFF.

The V and J genes are TRBV19 and TRBJ2-1; TCRdb names TRBD1, which stays unverified in the absence of DNA. This CDR3 has 18 residues. The germline CDR1 and CDR2 sequences are LNHDA and SQIVND (reference sequence). The CDR3 spells CASSIDAPGQGTYNEQFF.

This clonotype is medium-sized by frequency. The rearrangement joins TRBV9 to TRBJ1-2. This CDR3 spans 13 amino acids. In germline, CDR1 is SGDLS, CDR2 YYNGEE. The CDR3 here is CASSPRISDGYTF.

J is TRBJ2-3 and V is TRBV7-3; there is no DNA to check the TCRdb D call of TRBD2. The CDR3 spans 17 residues. Germline lookup yields CDR1 SGHTA and CDR2 FQGTGA. This CDR3 is CASSLESGLAGRDTQYF.

This clonotype is labeled medium-sized based on frequency. The V and J genes are TRBV29-1 and TRBJ2-3; TCRdb gives TRBD2 as the D gene, but with no DNA this cannot be confirmed. Germline CDR1 is SQVTM and CDR2 is ANQGSEA. The CDR3 runs to 14 residues. The CDR3 sequence is CSVGGLAAADTQYF.

The chain couples TRBV28 to TRBJ2-3; no DNA is available, so the TRBD1 call from TCRdb remains unchecked. Germline V gene lookup returns CDR1 MDHEN and CDR2 SYDVKM. The CDR3 is 16 amino acids. CDR3 sequence: CASSLSVDPPADTQYF. Drawing the rest from reference TRBV28 and TRBJ2-3, the complete variable domain is DVKVTQSSRYLVKRTGEKVFLECVQDMDHENMFWYRQDPGLGLRLIYFSYDVKMKEKGDIPEGYSVSREKKERFSLILESASTNQTSMYLCASSLSVDPPADTQYFGPGTRLTVL.

The V gene is TRBV28, the J gene TRBJ2-5; TCRdb returns TRBD2, unconfirmable since there is no DNA. Germline V gene sequence: CDR1 MDHEN, CDR2 SYDVKM. The CDR3 spans 15 residues. The CDR3 protein is CASSTTSGSGETQYF.

V and J are TRBV15 and TRBJ1-1; TCRdb returns TRBD1, unconfirmable since there is no DNA. Per germline, CDR1 LNHNV and CDR2 YYDKDF (reference sequence). This CDR3 contains 15 residues. This CDR3 reads CATSSLTQGQGRAFF. The full variable domain, completed using reference TRBV15 and TRBJ1-1, is DAMVIQNPRYQVTQFGKPVTLSCSQTLNHNVMYWYQQKSSQAPKLLFHYYDKDFNNEADTPDNFQSRRPNTSFCFLDIRSPGLGDTAMYLCATSSLTQGQGRAFFGQGTRLTVV.

CDR3 sequence: CARRDRDLYTQYF. The chain recombines TRBV2 with TRBJ2-3; TCRdb's D call, TRBD1, is unchecked because there is no DNA. Germline CDR1 SNHLY, CDR2 FYNNEI. This CDR3 is built from 13 residues.

Considering frequency, this clonotype is medium-sized (0.01 to 0.1%). V usage is TRBV9 and J usage is TRBJ2-7; TCRdb's assignment of TRBD1 cannot be checked, as there is no DNA. Germline V gene lookup returns CDR1 SGDLS and CDR2 YYNGEE. This CDR3 spans 15 amino acids. The CDR3 reads CASSTGGTPSGEQYF.

The genes are TRBV7-3 and TRBJ1-1. In germline, CDR1 is SGHTA, CDR2 FQGTGA. The CDR3 length is 16 residues. CDR3 loop: CASSLNPAQAYTEAFF.

Its frequency marks this clonotype as medium-sized. The gene calls are TRBV28 and TRBJ1-1. Germline loops: CDR1 MDHEN, CDR2 SYDVKM. The CDR3 sequence is 14 residues long. The CDR3 reads CASSLETRYTEAFF.

The chain carries TRBV5-4 and TRBJ2-7. Per germline, CDR1 SGHNT and CDR2 YYREEE (reference sequence). This CDR3 comprises 12 residues. Here the CDR3 reads CASSFEAEEQYF. The variable domain in full, completed from reference TRBV5-4 and TRBJ2-7, reads ETGVTQSPTHLIKTRGQQVTLRCSSQSGHNTVSWYQQALGQGPQFIFQYYREEENGRGNFPPRFSGLQFPNYSSELNVNALELDDSALYLCASSFEAEEQYFGPGTRLTVT.

V usage is TRBV5-1 and J usage is TRBJ1-1; lacking DNA, the TRBD1 call made by TCRdb goes unchecked. The CDR3 loop spans 15 amino acids. Germline assignment: CDR1 SGHRS and CDR2 YFSETQ. The CDR3 sequence: CASSPGTAMNTEAFF.

In terms of frequency, this clonotype is large (0.1 to 1%). This chain links TRBV29-1 with TRBJ1-2; there is no DNA to check the TCRdb D call of TRBD1. Germline CDR1 SQVTM, CDR2 ANQGSEA. The CDR3 has 13 residues. CDR3 residues: CSVGNRGAEGYTF.

The chain has TRBV19 and TRBJ1-2. Germline V lookup: CDR1 LNHDA, CDR2 SQIVND (reference sequence). The length of the CDR3 is 13 residues. The CDR3 sequence is CASSIGTKMGYTF.

The rearrangement uses TRBV5-1 and TRBJ2-7; the D call of TRBD1 rests on TCRdb alone, since no DNA is present to check it. From germline, CDR1 is SGHRS and CDR2 YFSETQ. The CDR3 length is 15 residues. This CDR3 reads CASSFLQGAGGEQYF.

This sequence joins TRBV27 and TRBJ2-7; TCRdb reports TRBD2, a call that lacks DNA to check it against. Germline V gene sequence: CDR1 MNHEY, CDR2 SMNVEV (reference sequence). The length of the CDR3 is 16 residues. The CDR3: CASSPGFGTSGFEQYF.